One sample yielded the 3 T cell receptor beta chains listed below, sequenced in a study of cytomegalovirus exposure and HLA in healthy donors. 13 Jbeta primers and 60 Vbeta primers were used for the PCR. Libraries were prepared by immunoSEQ multiplex PCR; TCRdb keeps only in-frame clonotypes and omits some of them. Counted here are about 60,000 clones, approximately 63% occurring once; the ten biggest clones make up just under 20%. The sequenced sample was PBMCs. Receptors were obtained from a woman aged 60-75 years in good health and CMV-seropositive.

This clone has just a few counts. The chain joins TRBV30 to TRBJ2-3; 11 bases match TRBD1. Trimming removed 3 bases from V and 5 bases from J; junction bases left unmatched: 10. The germline V gene encodes CDR1 GTSNPN and CDR2 SVGIG (reference sequence). The CDR3 runs to 16 residues. CDR3 nucleotides: TGTGCCTGGAGATATAGGGACAGGGGGATTAGAGATACGCAGTATTTT. Amino acid sequence: CAWRYRDRGIRDTQYF.

This clone was seen a handful of times. V and J are TRBV11-2 and TRBJ2-7, with unresolved D. Per germline, CDR1 SGHAT and CDR2 FQNNGV. Trimming removed 0 bases from V and 3 bases from J, with 6 bases in between. The CDR3 is 13 residues long. The CDR3 DNA reads TGTGCCAGCAGCTTAGAGCAGTACTACGAGCAGTACTTC. Protein: CASSLEQYYEQYF.

This clone occurred a few times. The chain employs TRBV27 and TRBJ1-2; the match to TRBD1 covers 10 bases. CDR1 and CDR2 from the germline V gene are MNHEY and SMNVEV (reference sequence). After removal of 11 bases from V and 14 bases from J, the junction contained 14 bases not matched to a gene. This CDR3 is 12 amino acids long. CDR3 sequence (DNA): TGTGCCGCAGGGACAGGGGCGAGGATTAATACCTTC. Its protein is CAAGTGARINTF.